This T cell receptor (beta chain) emerged from a study of T cells in Graves' hyperthyroidism and ophthalmopathy. The CDR3 spans 13 residues. CDR1 and CDR2 (germline): SNHLY, FYNNEI. Between the trimmed V and J ends, which lost 8 bases and 7 bases, there was a span of 15 bases. Template material for amplifying TCR beta CDR3 regions consisted of RNA transcripts. RT-PCR in the first round (using the HTBI primer set) targeted the TCR CDR3. MiXCR, applied by TCRdb to the multiplex PCR reads, yields one record per CDR3 protein. The sample records under 550,000 distinct CDR3 sequences, just under 20% being singletons.

This receptor was obtained from a man aged 40-55 years with Graves' ophthalmopathy. The V gene is TRBV2, the J gene TRBJ1-5; possibly TRBD1 for D (6 bases). Sequenced material: blood. This CDR3 is CASGRTERQPQHF. DNA for the CDR3: TGTGCCAGCGGGAGGACAGAAAGACAGCCCCAGCATTTT.